This T cell receptor beta chain was identified in a study of T cells in Graves' hyperthyroidism and ophthalmopathy (dated by TCRdb to between 2018 and 2021). Regarding the research as a whole: Peripheral blood was sampled at the time of initial diagnosis, prior to any treatment. To identify distinguishing TCR V-J signatures, a discovery cohort of some 99 patients was used, comprising 43 with Graves' ophthalmopathy and around 60 with stable Graves' hyperthyroidism. An independent validation cohort of under 20 hyperthyroidism patients and 17 patients who later progressed to ophthalmopathy tested prospective prediction of ophthalmopathy. The roughly 94 discovery patients were randomly split 7:3 into training and test sets. In addition, the study compared T-cell repertoires in thyroid tissue and in blood from roughly six Graves' hyperthyroidism patients. Following sampling, methimazole starting at 30 mg daily was given to hyperthyroidism patients, and high-dose intravenous methylprednisolone was given to ophthalmopathy patients. TCR Vbeta CDR3 sequencing of 135 peripheral blood samples (43 ophthalmopathy, under 80 hyperthyroidism and roughly 17 progressor patients) is reported in the paper.

This clonotype was counted at least ten times. Its specific antigen is unknown. No qualities accompany the bases; no much larger clone lies one base away. Trimming takes 3 bases off V and 4 bases off J; junction bases not matched to a gene: 5. From the germline V gene, CDR1 is SGDLS and CDR2 is YYNGEE. The CDR3 spans 14 residues, from the cysteine through the phenylalanine. Only CDR3 DNA is held: 42 bases, read in frame from base 1. The TCR beta CDR3 regions were amplified from RNA transcripts. For the first round of RT-PCR on the TCR CDR3, the HTBI primer set was used together with the Qiagen OneStep RT-PCR kit. Libraries were constructed in a second round of multiplex PCR, after which size selection and purification were carried out. Paired-end sequencing of the libraries was performed with 100 bp reads on an Illumina HiSeq2000. As for the original processing: SOAPnuke was used to process the raw data, with reads discarded if the reads contained adapters or uncalled bases, had a mean Phred below 15, or lacked an exact constant-primer or identifier match. High-quality paired reads were merged with COPE v1.2.5, and unique nucleotide sequences were defined as clonotypes. MiTCR v1.1 was used to align clonotypes to the IMGT TRBV, TRBD and TRBJ reference segments. Analysis was restricted to V-J combinations with a frequency above 0.0001, which covered approximately 99% of repertoires. The TCS score was defined as F50 (clonal expansion) divided by E x V (chaos), with BLOSUM62-based TCRdist calculated between CDR3 peptides within each V-J. Welch's t-statistics and random forest reduced roughly 530 V-J features to roughly 13, which were used in a naive Bayes classifier (R e1071). Starting from the raw public reads, TCRdb applied fastp trimming at Q25, assembled clones with MiXCR and retained in-frame beta chains. Identical CDR3 proteins give one entry, which carries the most common genes and DNA. TCRdb, rather than the study authors, made the V and J calls. Counted in this sample were a few hundred thousand distinct CDR3 sequences; around 15% of them appeared once. Clones ranked in the top ten supply about 19% of the sample.

Overall study results and their limits: In validation, the model predicted progression to ophthalmopathy with 55% to 71% sensitivity and 72% to 85% specificity, a median of 6.5 months before onset. Most expanded thyroid clonotypes (frequency above 0.001) were also detected in blood, a finding suggesting that blood repertoires may reflect thyroid immune responses. No statistical method was used to set the sample size in advance, and investigators knew the group allocation. In cross-validation, a model built on a 13 V-J signature told ophthalmopathy apart from stable hyperthyroidism with approximately 90% sensitivity and about 81% specificity, and in testing the same model reached 80%/75%.

In the ophthalmopathy patients, disease was moderately to severely active, with a Clinical Activity Score of 3 or more, a NOSPECS grade of 4 or more, and a duration of less than 3 months. Any patient with an uncontrolled infection, another autoimmune disease, pregnancy or lactation was excluded. Diagnoses were established on the basis of clinical symptoms, serum thyroxine and TRAb, thyroid ultrasound, and orbital computed tomography. PBMCs were isolated from roughly 10 ml of fresh peripheral blood by Ficoll-Paque density gradient centrifugation. Total RNA was extracted with Trizol reagent, and quality was checked on an Agilent 2100 Bioanalyzer.

Sequencing was done on a sample of blood. The receptor's source is a young woman with Graves' ophthalmopathy. This chain joins TRBV9 to TRBJ2-3, with 7 bases matching TRBD2. The CDR3 protein is CASSEAGISDTQYF. The DNA is as follows: TGTGCCAGCAGCGAAGCGGGGATATCAGATACGCAGTATTTT. With the rest looked up from the reference TRBV9 and TRBJ2-3 genes rather than sequenced, the full variable domain is DSGVTQTPKHLITATGQRVTLRCSPRSGDLSVYWYQQSLDQGLQFLIQYYNGEERAKGNILERFSAQQFPDLHSELNLSSLELGDSALYFCASSEAGISDTQYFGPGTRLTVL.